What follows are 2 T cell receptor beta chains derived from one specimen sequenced in a study of blood T cell repertoires in COVID-19. Only in-frame clones appear in the TCRdb table, and some are missing; sequencing was by immunoSEQ multiplex PCR. This sample yields about 98,000 clones, of which 75% to 85% are seen a single time; 3.5% to 5% belongs to the top ten. The sequencing input was peripheral blood. The receptors were gathered from a man aged 60-69 years with acute or convalescent COVID-19.

This chain links TRBV6-1 with TRBJ1-2; TRBD1 agrees at 9 bases. This CDR3 contains 13 residues. The V and J ends lost 1 base and 6 bases, in that order; junction bases with no gene match: 0. CDR1 is MNHNS, CDR2 SASEGT, per germline. DNA for the CDR3: TGTGCCAGCAGTGAAGGACAGGGGGATGGCTACACCTTC. This encodes CASSEGQGDGYTF.

The sample holds one count of this clone. CDR3 loop: CASSQQAGGFTDTQYF. The CDR3 DNA follows: TGTGCCAGCAGCCAGCAAGCGGGAGGTTTCACAGATACGCAGTATTTT. The J gene is TRBJ2-3, the V gene TRBV14; 9 positions agree with TRBD2. The ends lost 3 bases at V and 2 bases at J; junction bases unmatched: 6. CDR1 and CDR2 from the germline V gene are SGHDN and FVKESK. The CDR3 sequence is 16 residues long.